The 13 T cell receptor beta chains below were found in one sample sequenced in a study of radiation and T cells in renal cell carcinoma. Profiling relied on immunoSEQ multiplex PCR, and the TCRdb table lists in-frame clones only, not all of them. The table has about 160,000 clones, around 89% seen once. Specified time point: baseline pretreatment blood. Sample treatment: 15 Gy SBRT to primary tumor, nephrectomy 4 weeks later. The sample was blood, taken from a patient whose treatment included radiotherapy and nephrectomy. The receptors originated from a woman between 65 and 79 years old with renal cell carcinoma.

The chain carries TRBV9 and TRBJ2-7, with 8 positions matching TRBD2. Germline lookup yields CDR1 SGDLS and CDR2 YYNGEE. V was clipped by 0 bases and J by 4 bases; unmatched bases: 3. The CDR3 runs to 14 residues. CDR3 in amino acids: CASSVGAGEYEQYF. Here the CDR3 DNA reads TGTGCCAGCAGCGTAGGAGCGGGGGAGTACGAGCAGTACTTC.

About this clone: The sample has other DNA sequences that encode this CDR3 too. The V and J genes are TRBV7-2 and TRBJ1-1; D perhaps matches TRBD1 (5 bases). Germline V gives CDR1 SGHTA, CDR2 FQGNSA. This CDR3 contains 15 residues. Trimming stripped 0 bases from V and 2 bases from J, with 10 bases between. This CDR3 is CASSLAHGGNTEAFF. The CDR3 DNA is TGTGCCAGCAGCTTAGCGCACGGGGGAAACACTGAAGCTTTCTTT.

The chain joins TRBV29-1 to TRBJ2-2; 7 bases fit TRBD2. Per the germline V gene, CDR1 is SQVTM and CDR2 is ANQGSEA. The CDR3 covers 13 residues. The trim removed 3 bases at V and 5 bases at J, leaving 3 bases unmatched. In DNA, the CDR3 is TGCAGCGTTGAGGGGAGGGGAACCGGGGAGCTGTTTTTT. Amino acids: CSVEGRGTGELFF.

This clone was seen once. The V gene is TRBV29-1, the J gene TRBJ2-2; possibly TRBD1 for D (5 bases). Germline V gene sequence: CDR1 SQVTM, CDR2 ANQGSEA. Trimming shortened V by 4 bases and J by 1 base, and 10 bases separated the two germline ends. The CDR3 covers 14 residues. Here the CDR3 DNA reads TGCAGCGTTGGTCGGACACAGAACACCGGGGAGCTGTTTTTT. Translated: CSVGRTQNTGELFF.

The rearrangement uses TRBV7-9 and TRBJ1-2, with 10 bases matching TRBD1. The V and J ends lost 7 bases and 8 bases, in that order; junction bases with no gene match: 7. Germline CDR1 SEHNR, CDR2 FQNEAQ (reference sequence). CDR3 size: 13 residues. CDR3 sequence: CASNRQGAEGYTF. CDR3 DNA: TGTGCCAGCAACCGACAGGGGGCGGAAGGCTACACCTTC.

The chain combines TRBV2 with TRBJ2-1, with D unresolved. Trimming shortened V by 5 bases and J by 7 bases, and 6 bases separated the two germline ends. CDR3 length equals 11 residues. The germline gives CDR1 SNHLY, CDR2 FYNNEI. This CDR3 is CASSLKNEQFF. For the CDR3, the DNA is TGTGCCAGCAGTCTGAAGAATGAGCAGTTCTTC.

The chain recombines TRBV7-8 with TRBJ1-5; 7 nucleotides line up with TRBD1. The J segment lost 5 bases and the V segment lost 5 bases, leaving 6 bases of the junction unmatched. Germline CDR1 reads SGHVS; CDR2 reads FQNEAQ. The CDR3 has 14 amino acids. CDR3 amino acids: CASSDDRVDQPQHF. As DNA, the CDR3 is TGTGCCAGCAGCGACGACAGGGTCGATCAGCCCCAGCATTTT.

The V call is TRBV29-1, the J call TRBJ2-7; maybe TRBD1 (5 bases). The CDR3 has 11 amino acids. The germline gives CDR1 SQVTM, CDR2 ANQGSEA. Trimming removed 4 bases at V and 6 bases at J, with 10 bases between. The CDR3 DNA is TGCAGCGTTGGGACATCGCGCGAGCAGTACTTC. Residues: CSVGTSREQYF.

The chain links TRBV9 to TRBJ1-6, with TRBD1 matching over 11 bases. The germline CDR1 and CDR2 sequences are SGDLS and YYNGEE. The CDR3 sequence is 15 residues long. V was pared by 3 bases and J by 10 bases, with 6 bases of the junction left unmatched. The CDR3 DNA sequence: TGTGCCAGCAGCGACCGGACAGGGGGCCTATCACCCCTCCACTTT. Its translation is CASSDRTGGLSPLHF. Looking up the rest from reference TRBV9 and TRBJ1-6 gives the full variable domain: DSGVTQTPKHLITATGQRVTLRCSPRSGDLSVYWYQQSLDQGLQFLIQYYNGEERAKGNILERFSAQQFPDLHSELNLSSLELGDSALYFCASSDRTGGLSPLHFGNGTRLTVT.

The chain links TRBV6-1 to TRBJ2-7; D is possibly TRBD1 (6 bases). Germline assignment: CDR1 MNHNS and CDR2 SASEGT. CDR3 length equals 14 residues. V was shortened by 4 bases and J by 6 bases, with 16 bases between the two germline ends. CDR3 loop: CASSGAGEIFEQYF. The CDR3 region has the DNA TGTGCCAGCAGTGGGGCAGGGGAAATATTCGAGCAGTACTTC.

This chain links TRBV7-2 with TRBJ2-7; no reliable D call. Germline CDR1 is SGHTA and CDR2 is FQGNSA. The length of the CDR3 is 13 residues. Trimming took 5 bases from V and 0 from J, leaving 8 bases between them. DNA for the CDR3: TGTGCCAGCAGCACCTCCCCCTCCTACGAGCAGTACTTC. The encoded protein is CASSTSPSYEQYF. The full variable domain, rest sourced from reference TRBV7-2 and TRBJ2-7, is GAGVSQSPSNKVTEKGKDVELRCDPISGHTALYWYRQSLGQGLEFLIYFQGNSAPDKSGLPSDRFSAERTGGSVSTLTIQRTQQEDSAVYLCASSTSPSYEQYFGPGTRLTVT.

The V gene is TRBV7-9, the J gene TRBJ1-4, with D possibly being TRBD1 (5 bases). Deletions cut 5 bases from V and 0 bases from J, with 10 bases between. The CDR3 spans 15 residues. Per the germline V gene, CDR1 is SEHNR and CDR2 is FQNEAQ (reference sequence). This CDR3 is CASSADRPTNEKLFF. The CDR3 DNA follows: TGTGCCAGCAGCGCCGACAGACCAACTAATGAAAAACTGTTTTTT.

DNA for the CDR3: TGTGCCATAAGACAGGGGGCGACTACAAATGAGCAGTTCTTC. This gives the protein CAIRQGATTNEQFF. J is TRBJ2-1 and V is TRBV10-3; 10 bases line up with TRBD1. This CDR3 spans 14 amino acids. Germline V gives CDR1 ENHRY, CDR2 SYGVKD. V lost 9 bases and J lost 7; bases outside the gene matches: 9.